The 8 T cell receptor beta chains below all came from one sample that was sequenced in a study of response to subunit inactivated influenza vaccine (dated by TCRdb to 2017 to 2018). Library preparation was by RT-PCR. This sample was sequenced with an Illumina HiSeq 2500. TCRdb ran its own pipeline on the public reads, namely fastp trimming at Q25 and MiXCR clone calling, and kept in-frame beta chains. Duplicate CDR3 protein sequences are folded into a single record with the most common DNA and genes. Recorded for this sample are around 570,000 distinct CDR3 sequences; around 10% of them occurred a single time. In total, the top ten clones hold roughly 9.6% of the sample. The same data also contributed to another study, on T cells expressing NK-cell markers. According to the second study: TCR beta cDNA libraries were made by 5'RACE template switching that added a universal primer site and unique molecular identifiers.

The source was PBMCs from blood, collected on the day of vaccination. All receptors derive from a man aged 45-65 years who received an inactivated influenza vaccine. Donor details come from another sample of the same person, matched by shared clones.

V and J are TRBV30 and TRBJ2-1; TRBD2 matches 10 bases. Trimming took 2 bases from V and 8 from J; bases not matched to a gene: 6. Per the germline V gene, CDR1 is GTSNPN and CDR2 is SVGIG (reference sequence). This CDR3 is built from 14 residues. CDR3 DNA: TGTGCCTGGAGTTATATGGGACTAGCGCATGAGCAGTTCTTC. Protein sequence: CAWSYMGLAHEQFF.

This chain joins TRBV23-1 and TRBJ2-1; 7 nucleotides agree with TRBD2. TRBV23-1 is an ORF; its function is uncertain. The V gene end was trimmed by 0 bases and the J gene end by 2 bases; junction bases not matched to a gene: 4. CDR3 length: 16 amino acids. DNA of the CDR3: TGCGCCAGCAGTCAATCGAGCGGGATCGCCTACAATGAGCAGTTCTTC. It translates to CASSQSSGIAYNEQFF.

The gene calls are TRBV7-3 and TRBJ2-1; TRBD2 agrees at 9 bases. CDR3 length: 16 amino acids. V was pared by 1 base and J by 7 bases, with 8 bases of the junction left unmatched. Looked up from germline, CDR1 is SGHTA and CDR2 is FQGTGA. The CDR3 spells CASSLRASGIGNEQFF. DNA for the CDR3: TGTGCCAGCAGCTTAAGGGCTAGCGGGATAGGGAATGAGCAGTTCTTC.

This clonotype was seen a handful of times. The chain combines TRBV30 with TRBJ2-1, with D tentatively TRBD2 (6 bases). Germline CDR1 and CDR2: GTSNPN and SVGIG (reference sequence). The V gene lost 4 bases and the J gene lost 4 bases, with 17 bases spanning the gap. This CDR3 has 15 residues. The CDR3, as DNA: TGTGCCTGGAAAAATCGGCGGACTATATACAATGAGCAGTTCTTC. Encoded protein: CAWKNRRTIYNEQFF.

Here the CDR3 reads CSVAGGRTDTQYF. The CDR3 nucleotides are TGCAGCGTAGCGGGGGGGCGCACAGATACGCAGTATTTT. The chain carries TRBV29-1 and TRBJ2-3, with TRBD2 matching 10 bases. V was pared by 6 bases and J by 1 base, with 1 base of the junction left unmatched. The germline V gene encodes CDR1 SQVTM and CDR2 ANQGSEA. This CDR3 is 13 amino acids long.

The V call is TRBV5-1, the J call TRBJ1-5, with TRBD1 matching over 8 bases. This CDR3 has 16 residues. The germline gives CDR1 SGHRS, CDR2 YFSETQ. V was pared by 9 bases and J by 3 bases, with 14 bases of the junction left unmatched. CDR3 residues: CANPKPGQVFNQPQHF. The CDR3 region has the DNA TGCGCCAACCCGAAACCGGGACAGGTGTTCAATCAGCCCCAGCATTTT. Based on the CDR3 plus reference TRBV5-1 and TRBJ1-5, the full variable domain is KAGVTQTPRYLIKTRGQQVTLSCSPISGHRSVSWYQQTPGQGLQFLFEYFSETQRNKGNFPGRFSGRQFSNSRSEMNVSTLELGDSALYLCANPKPGQVFNQPQHFGDGTRLSIL.

V gene TRBV11-2 combines with J gene TRBJ2-1; D not resolved. This CDR3 region has 16 residues. CDR1 and CDR2 (germline): SGHAT, FQNNGV. The V end lost 2 bases, the J end lost 5 bases, and 16 bases lay between the germline ends. This chain's CDR3 is CASSLSGLVFDNEQFF. The CDR3 DNA reads TGTGCCAGCAGCTTATCCGGGTTGGTGTTTGACAATGAGCAGTTCTTC.

The V and J genes are TRBV11-2 and TRBJ2-3; perhaps TRBD2 as D (6 bases). CDR1 is SGHAT and CDR2 is FQNNGV in the germline V gene. Deletions cut 5 bases from V and 3 bases from J, with 24 bases between. The CDR3 contains 18 residues. The CDR3 is CASSPIPRESWLTDTQYF. The CDR3 nucleotides read TGTGCCAGCAGCCCTATCCCCCGGGAGTCTTGGCTGACAGATACGCAGTATTTT. The full variable domain, completed using reference TRBV11-2 and TRBJ2-3, is EAGVAQSPRYKIIEKRQSVAFWCNPISGHATLYWYQQILGQGPKLLIQFQNNGVVDDSQLPKDRFSAERLKGVDSTLKIQPAKLEDSAVYLCASSPIPRESWLTDTQYFGPGTRLTVL.